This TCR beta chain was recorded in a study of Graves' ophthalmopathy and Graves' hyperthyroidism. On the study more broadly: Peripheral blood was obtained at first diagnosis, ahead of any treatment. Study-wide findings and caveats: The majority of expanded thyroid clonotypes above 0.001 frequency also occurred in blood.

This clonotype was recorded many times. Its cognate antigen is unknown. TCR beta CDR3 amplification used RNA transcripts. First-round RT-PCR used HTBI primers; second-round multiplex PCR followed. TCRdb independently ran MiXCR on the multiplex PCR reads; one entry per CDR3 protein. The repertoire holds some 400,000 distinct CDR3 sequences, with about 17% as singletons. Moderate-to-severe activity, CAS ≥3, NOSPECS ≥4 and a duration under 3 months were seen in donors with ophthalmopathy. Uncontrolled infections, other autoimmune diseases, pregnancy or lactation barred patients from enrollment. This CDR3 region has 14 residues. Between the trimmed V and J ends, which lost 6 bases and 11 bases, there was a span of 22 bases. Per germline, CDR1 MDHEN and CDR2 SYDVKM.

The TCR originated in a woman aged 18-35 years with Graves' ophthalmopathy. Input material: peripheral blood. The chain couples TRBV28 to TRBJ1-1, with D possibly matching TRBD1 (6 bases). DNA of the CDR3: TGTGCCAGCAGGCCTCGATACAGGGTTTTGCGGGCTTTCTTT. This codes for CASRPRYRVLRAFF.